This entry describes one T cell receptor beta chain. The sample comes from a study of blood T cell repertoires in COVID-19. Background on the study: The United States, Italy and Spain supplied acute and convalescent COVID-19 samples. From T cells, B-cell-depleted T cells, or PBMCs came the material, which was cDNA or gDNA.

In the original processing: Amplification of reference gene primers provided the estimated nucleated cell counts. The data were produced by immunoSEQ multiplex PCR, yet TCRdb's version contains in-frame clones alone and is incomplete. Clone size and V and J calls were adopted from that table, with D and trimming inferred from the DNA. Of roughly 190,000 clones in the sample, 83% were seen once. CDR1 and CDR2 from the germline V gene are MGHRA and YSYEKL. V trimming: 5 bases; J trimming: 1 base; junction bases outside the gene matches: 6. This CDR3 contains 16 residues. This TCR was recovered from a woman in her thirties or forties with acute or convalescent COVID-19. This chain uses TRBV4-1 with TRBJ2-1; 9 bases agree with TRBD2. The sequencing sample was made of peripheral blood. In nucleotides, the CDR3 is TGCGCCAGCAGCTTCCGACTAGCGGAATCCTACAATGAGCAGTTCTTC. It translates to CASSFRLAESYNEQFF.